A selection of T cell receptor beta chains follows, all from one sample in a study of response to subunit inactivated influenza vaccine. TCRdb called the RT-PCR reads again in MiXCR, with one record for every CDR3 protein. The sample carries hundreds of thousands of distinct CDR3 sequences, 15% to 17% recorded once. The source was PBMCs from blood, collected about 13 days after vaccination. These receptors came from a man in his fifties who received an inactivated influenza vaccine. The CDR3 runs from the conserved cysteine through the conserved F or W. D genes are given only for firm matches. The listing skips clone size in some rows; elsewhere it reads once, few, many or a size class.

V	D	size	J	DNA	CDR3
TRBV4-1	TRBD1	few	TRBJ1-2	TGCGCCAGCAGCCAAGAACCGACAGGGAACTATGGCTACACCTTC	CASSQEPTGNYGYTF
TRBV20-1	NA	few	TRBJ2-7	TGCAGTGCCCATATACTGGGGTCAGGGGACTACGAGCAGTACTTC	CSAHILGSGDYEQYF
TRBV6-2/TRBV6-3	NA	NA	TRBJ2-3	TGTGCCAGCATTTGGTCAGGAGACACAGATACGCAGTATTTT	CASIWSGDTDTQYF
TRBV5-5	TRBD2	many	TRBJ2-5	TGTGCCAGCAGCCAAGGACTAGCGGGAGTTAAAGAGACCCAGTACTTC	CASSQGLAGVKETQYF
TRBV6-2/TRBV6-3	TRBD2	NA	TRBJ2-7	TGTGCCAGCACTCAGGGACTAGCGGGGCCCTACGAGCAGTACTTC	CASTQGLAGPYEQYF
TRBV7-3	TRBD2	NA	TRBJ2-2	TGTGCCAGCAGCCCGTTTCTAGCGGGAGATAAAAGTACCGGGGAGCTGTTTTTT	CASSPFLAGDKSTGELFF
TRBV19	TRBD2	few	TRBJ2-2	TGTGCCAGTAAGAGCCAGCGGGAGAGCGTTCTCCGCGACACCGGGGAGCTGTTTTTT	CASKSQRESVLRDTGELFF
TRBV7-2	TRBD1	NA	TRBJ1-6	TGTGCCAGCAGCTTAGGACAGGGGGCGGCTTCACCCCTCCACTTT	CASSLGQGAASPLHF
TRBV28	NA	many	TRBJ1-2	TGTGCCAGCAGTTTCCCCCCGGGGGGCTACACCTTC	CASSFPPGGYTF
TRBV9	NA	few	TRBJ2-3	TGTGCCAGCAGCGCAGGGTCCAGGGGCACAGATACGCAGTATTTT	CASSAGSRGTDTQYF
TRBV7-2	TRBD1	NA	TRBJ2-7	TGTGCCAGCAGCCCGCGGACAGGGGGCAACGAGCAGTACTTC	CASSPRTGGNEQYF
TRBV4-3	TRBD1	NA	TRBJ2-5	TGCGCCAGCAGCCAGGGACAGGGGGCGGGAGAGACCCAGTACTTC	CASSQGQGAGETQYF
TRBV9	TRBD2	NA	TRBJ2-7	TGTGCCAGCAGCGAATCCGGGACTAGCGGGAGCGAGCAGTACTTC	CASSESGTSGSEQYF
TRBV15	NA	NA	TRBJ2-5	TGTGCCACCAGCAGAAGACAGGCAGAACAAGAGACCCAGTACTTC	CATSRRQAEQETQYF
TRBV5-1	NA	many	TRBJ2-7	TGCGCCAGCAGCTTAAGTAGGGGACCGGGGCACGAGCAGTACTTC	CASSLSRGPGHEQYF
TRBV2	NA	few	TRBJ2-2	TGTGCCAGCAGAGAACTAGGGAACACCGGGGAGCTGTTTTTT	CASRELGNTGELFF
TRBV28	TRBD1	few	TRBJ1-5	TGTGCCAGCAGTTTAAGACAGGGGCTATTTTCCGGAAGCAATCAGCCCCAGCATTTT	CASSLRQGLFSGSNQPQHF
TRBV7-9	NA	few	TRBJ2-2	TGTGCCAGCAGCCTTAGCCGGGAGCTGTTTTTT	CASSLSRELFF
TRBV7-7	NA	NA	TRBJ2-3	TGTGCCAGCAGCTCAGGGGCTAGCGGAGATACGCAGTATTTT	CASSSGASGDTQYF
TRBV5-1	NA	NA	TRBJ1-1	TGCGCCAGCAGCTCGACAGTAACCAACACTGAAGCTTTCTTT	CASSSTVTNTEAFF
TRBV2	TRBD1	few	TRBJ2-7	TGTGCCAGCAGTGACGGGGGACAGGGTTACGAGCAGTACTTC	CASSDGGQGYEQYF
TRBV12-3/TRBV12-4	NA	NA	TRBJ2-3	TGTGCCAGCAGCCTAGAGGGGTCAGTGGATACGCAGTATTTT	CASSLEGSVDTQYF
TRBV29-1	NA	few	TRBJ2-3	TGCAGCGCCAAGACAGAGCAGCTCGTTTTT	CSAKTEQLVF
TRBV29-1	NA	NA	TRBJ1-1	TGCAGCGTTGAATCTCGTCTGCGAGGCACTGAAGCTTTCTTT	CSVESRLRGTEAFF
TRBV29-1	TRBD1	many	TRBJ2-5	TGCAGCGCAACAGGGGGTGACCGTACCCAGTACTTC	CSATGGDRTQYF
TRBV29-1	NA	many	TRBJ2-1	TGCAGCGTTGAAAACCCCCCGCACAATGAGCAGTTCTTC	CSVENPPHNEQFF
TRBV5-6	NA	few	TRBJ2-5	TGTGCCAGCAGCTGGGGGGAGCCCCAAGAGACCCAGTACTTC	CASSWGEPQETQYF
TRBV29-1	NA	many	TRBJ2-7	TGCAGCGTTATCACTGACGGGAAAACCTACGAGCAGTACTTC	CSVITDGKTYEQYF
TRBV4-2	NA	NA	TRBJ2-7	TGTGCCAGCAGCCAAGATGGGGCCCCTCACCACTTC	CASSQDGAPHHF
TRBV29-1	NA	many	TRBJ2-7	TGCAGCGTTGAAACAGGACCCTACGAGCAGTACTTC	CSVETGPYEQYF
TRBV18	NA	NA	TRBJ2-5	TGTGCCAGCTCACCGACAGTACCTCCCAAGGAGACCCAGTACTTC	CASSPTVPPKETQYF
TRBV28	NA	NA	TRBJ2-7	TGTGCCAGCAGTTTTGTGGACTCCTACGAGCAGTACTTC	CASSFVDSYEQYF
TRBV4-3	NA	few	TRBJ1-5	TGCGCCAGCAGCCAAGATCTTAGTCAGCCCCAGCATTTT	CASSQDLSQPQHF
TRBV12-3/TRBV12-4	NA	few	TRBJ2-1	TGTGCCAGCAAGGTAGGGCGGTACAATGAGCAGTTCTTC	CASKVGRYNEQFF
TRBV5-1	NA	few	TRBJ1-1	TGCGCCAGCAGCTGGGATGGGGGCACTGAAGCTTTCTTT	CASSWDGGTEAFF
TRBV25-1	TRBD1	many	TRBJ1-2	TGTGCCAGCAGTCCCGACAGGGATGGGGGCTACACCTTC	CASSPDRDGGYTF
TRBV20-1	NA	NA	TRBJ1-1	TGCAGTGCTAGAAAGGGGGGGCTGGACACTGAAGCTTTCTTT	CSARKGGLDTEAFF
TRBV30	NA	NA	TRBJ1-1	TGTGCCTGGAGTCTGGGACCCACGAACACTGAAGCTTTCTTT	CAWSLGPTNTEAFF
TRBV4-2	NA	NA	TRBJ2-5	TGTGCCAGCAGCCTTCGGGCCGGCTTCCAAGAGACCCAGTACTTC	CASSLRAGFQETQYF
TRBV25-1	TRBD1	NA	TRBJ2-1	TGTGCCAGCAGTGAATCCCCCAGGGGGCTAAGCGAGCAGTTCTTC	CASSESPRGLSEQFF
TRBV29-1	NA	few	TRBJ2-7	TGCAGCGTTGGTTACAGCTACTACGAGCAGTACTTC	CSVGYSYYEQYF
TRBV5-1	TRBD2	NA	TRBJ2-7	TGCGCCAGCAGCTCGACGGGACTAGCGGGAGGAGGCTACGAGCAGTACTTC	CASSSTGLAGGGYEQYF
TRBV2	NA	NA	TRBJ2-1	TGTGCCAGCAAAACGGATCCCTCGGATGAGCAGTTCTTC	CASKTDPSDEQFF
TRBV29-1	NA	NA	TRBJ2-5	TGCAGCGTTATCACGGACCAAGAGACCCAGTACTTC	CSVITDQETQYF
TRBV10-3	NA	NA	TRBJ2-5	TGTGCCATCAGTGAGTTAGCTCAAGGGGAAGAGACCCAGTACTTC	CAISELAQGEETQYF
TRBV4-3	TRBD1	NA	TRBJ2-2	TGCGCCAGCAGCCCCTACTCCACAGGGGCGAACACCGGGGAGCTGTTTTTT	CASSPYSTGANTGELFF
TRBV27	TRBD2	few	TRBJ2-7	TGTGCCAGCAGTGTAGCGGGACGGACGAGCTCCTACGAGCAGTACTTC	CASSVAGRTSSYEQYF
TRBV29-1	NA	few	TRBJ2-5	TGCAGCGTAAGAAGGGGGGGGGAGCGGGAGACCCAGTACTTC	CSVRRGGERETQYF
TRBV6-2/TRBV6-3	TRBD1	many	TRBJ1-1	TGTGCCAGCAAGGGGGCGATGACTGAAGCTTTCTTT	CASKGAMTEAFF
TRBV11-2	TRBD1	few	TRBJ2-3	TGTGCCAGCAGCGCGGGAACGGGACAGGGGGTAGGATGGGATACGCAGTATTTT	CASSAGTGQGVGWDTQYF
TRBV7-2	NA	NA	TRBJ2-3	TGTGCCAGCAGGCAACAGGGCCCAGATACGCAGTATTTT	CASRQQGPDTQYF
TRBV2	NA	NA	TRBJ1-3	TGTGCCAGCAAGGGCGGATCTTTCTCTGGAAACACCATATATTTT	CASKGGSFSGNTIYF
TRBV5-1	NA	NA	TRBJ2-5	TGCGCCAGCAGCTTGGAAGGGGGGAGAAGCGCAGAGACCCAGTACTTC	CASSLEGGRSAETQYF
TRBV7-2	NA	few	TRBJ1-2	TGTGCCAGCAGCCTCCAGCGGGGGGCAGTCTATGGCTACACCTTC	CASSLQRGAVYGYTF
TRBV7-9	NA	NA	TRBJ2-2	TGTGCCAGCAGCTCGACACTCACCGGGGAGCTGTTTTTT	CASSSTLTGELFF
TRBV12-3/TRBV12-4	NA	NA	TRBJ2-3	TGTGCCAGCAACTTAGGAGGGTCGGGCACAGATACGCAGTATTTT	CASNLGGSGTDTQYF
TRBV5-1	TRBD2	few	TRBJ2-2	TGCGCCAGCAGCAACGGACTAGCGGGAGCAATAGGCGGGGAGCTGTTTTTT	CASSNGLAGAIGGELFF
TRBV12-3/TRBV12-4	NA	few	TRBJ1-1	TGTGCCAGCAGCCGCACATTCCTGGGGAACACTGAAGCTTTCTTT	CASSRTFLGNTEAFF
TRBV30	TRBD2	NA	TRBJ2-7	TGTGCCTGGAGGCTAGCGGGGGCATACGAGCAGTACTTC	CAWRLAGAYEQYF
TRBV3-1	TRBD2	once	TRBJ2-7	TGTGCCAGCAGCCCCCATGGCGGGGGGGCCTACGAGCAGTACTTC	CASSPHGGGAYEQYF